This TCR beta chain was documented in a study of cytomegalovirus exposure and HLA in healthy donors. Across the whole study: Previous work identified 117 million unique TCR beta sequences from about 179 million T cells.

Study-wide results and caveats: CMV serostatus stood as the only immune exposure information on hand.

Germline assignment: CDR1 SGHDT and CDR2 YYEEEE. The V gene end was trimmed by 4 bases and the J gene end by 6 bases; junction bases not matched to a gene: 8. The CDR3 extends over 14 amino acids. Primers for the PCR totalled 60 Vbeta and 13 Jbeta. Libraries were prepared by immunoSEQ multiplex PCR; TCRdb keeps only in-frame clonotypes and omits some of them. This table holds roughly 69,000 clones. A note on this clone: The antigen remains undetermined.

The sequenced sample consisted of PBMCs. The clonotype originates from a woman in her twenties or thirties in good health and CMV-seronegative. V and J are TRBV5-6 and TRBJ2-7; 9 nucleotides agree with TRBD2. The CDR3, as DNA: TGTGCCAGCAGCCCTAGCGGGGACTTGCGCGAGCAGTACTTC. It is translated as CASSPSGDLREQYF.